This TCR beta chain was recorded in a study of cytomegalovirus exposure and HLA in healthy donors. The study ran its PCR with 60 Vbeta and 13 Jbeta primers. Some clones are missing from TCRdb's copy, which holds only in-frame ones; the method was immunoSEQ multiplex PCR. The sample lists some 120,000 clones, 70% to 80% occurring once. J lost 7 bases, V lost 6 bases, and 15 bases had no gene match. Germline-derived CDR1 and CDR2 are LNHDA and SQIVND (reference sequence). This CDR3 comprises 17 residues. The chain employs TRBV19 and TRBJ2-1, with 10 positions matching TRBD1. This TCR came from a woman aged 18-29 years in good health and CMV-seropositive. What was sequenced was PBMCs. The CDR3 nucleotides read TGTGCCAGTAGCGTAGAATCCGGGACAGGGGTTGGGAATGAGCAGTTCTTC. As protein: CASSVESGTGVGNEQFF. Variable domain in full (rest from reference TRBV19 and TRBJ2-1): DGGITQSPKYLFRKEGQNVTLSCEQNLNHDAMYWYRQDPGQGLRLIYYSQIVNDFQKGDIAEGYSVSREKKESFPLTVTSAQKNPTAFYLCASSVESGTGVGNEQFFGPGTRLTVL.